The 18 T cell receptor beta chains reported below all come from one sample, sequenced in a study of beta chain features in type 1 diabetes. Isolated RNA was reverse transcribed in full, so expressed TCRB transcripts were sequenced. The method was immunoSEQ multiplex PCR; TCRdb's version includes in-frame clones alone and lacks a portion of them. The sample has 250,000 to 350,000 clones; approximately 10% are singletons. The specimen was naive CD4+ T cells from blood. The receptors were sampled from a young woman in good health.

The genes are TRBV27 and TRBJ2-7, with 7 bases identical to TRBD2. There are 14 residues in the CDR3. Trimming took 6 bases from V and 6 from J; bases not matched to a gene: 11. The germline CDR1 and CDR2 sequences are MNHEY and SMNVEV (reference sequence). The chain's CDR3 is CASRRLAAEGEQYF. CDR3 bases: TGTGCCAGCAGGCGGCTAGCGGCTGAGGGCGAGCAGTACTTC.

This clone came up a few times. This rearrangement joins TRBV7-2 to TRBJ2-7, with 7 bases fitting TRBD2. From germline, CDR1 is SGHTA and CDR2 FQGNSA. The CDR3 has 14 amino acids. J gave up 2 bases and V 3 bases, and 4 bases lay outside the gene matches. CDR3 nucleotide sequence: TGTGCCAGCAGCTTGGTGGGAGGGACCTACGAGCAGTACTTC. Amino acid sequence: CASSLVGGTYEQYF.

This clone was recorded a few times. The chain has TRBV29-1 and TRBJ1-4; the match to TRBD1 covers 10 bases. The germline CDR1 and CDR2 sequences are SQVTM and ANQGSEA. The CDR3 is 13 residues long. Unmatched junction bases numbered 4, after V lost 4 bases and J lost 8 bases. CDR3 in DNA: TGCAGCGTTGTCCGACAGGGGGCCGAAAAACTGTTTTTT. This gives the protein CSVVRQGAEKLFF.

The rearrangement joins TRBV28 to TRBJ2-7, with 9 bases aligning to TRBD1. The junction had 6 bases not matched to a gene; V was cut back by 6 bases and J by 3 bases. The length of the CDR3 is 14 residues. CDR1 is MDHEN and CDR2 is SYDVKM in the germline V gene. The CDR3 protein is CASREPGQGYEQYF. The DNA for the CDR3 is TGTGCCAGCAGGGAACCGGGACAGGGCTACGAGCAGTACTTC.

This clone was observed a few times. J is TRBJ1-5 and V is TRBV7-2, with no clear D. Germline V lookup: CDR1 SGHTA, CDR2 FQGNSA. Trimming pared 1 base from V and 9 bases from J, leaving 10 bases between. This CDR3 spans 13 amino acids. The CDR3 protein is CASSLDGRGPQHF. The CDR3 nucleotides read TGTGCCAGCAGCTTAGACGGACGGGGGCCCCAGCATTTT.

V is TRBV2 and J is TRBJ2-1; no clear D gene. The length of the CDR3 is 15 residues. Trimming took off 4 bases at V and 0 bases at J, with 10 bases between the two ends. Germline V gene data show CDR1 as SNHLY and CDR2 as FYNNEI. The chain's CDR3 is CASSVLSSSYNEQFF. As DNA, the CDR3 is TGTGCCAGCAGTGTTTTGAGTAGCTCCTACAATGAGCAGTTCTTC. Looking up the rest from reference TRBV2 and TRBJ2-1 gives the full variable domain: EPEVTQTPSHQVTQMGQEVILRCVPISNHLYFYWYRQILGQKVEFLVSFYNNEISEKSEIFDDQFSVERPDGSNFTLKIRSTKLEDSAMYFCASSVLSSSYNEQFFGPGTRLTVL.

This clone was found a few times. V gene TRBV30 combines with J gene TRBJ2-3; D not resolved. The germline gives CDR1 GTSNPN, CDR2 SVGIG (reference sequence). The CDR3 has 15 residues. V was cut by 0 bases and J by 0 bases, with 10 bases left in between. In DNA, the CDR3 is TGTGCCTGGAGTGTAAATGACTTAAGCACAGATACGCAGTATTTT. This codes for CAWSVNDLSTDTQYF.

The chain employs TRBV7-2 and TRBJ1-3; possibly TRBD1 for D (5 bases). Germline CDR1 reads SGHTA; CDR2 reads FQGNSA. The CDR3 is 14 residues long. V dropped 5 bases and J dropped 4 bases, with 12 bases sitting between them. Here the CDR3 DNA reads TGTGCCAGCAGCCTGGGCGGGGGAGGAAACACCATATATTTT. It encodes CASSLGGGGNTIYF.

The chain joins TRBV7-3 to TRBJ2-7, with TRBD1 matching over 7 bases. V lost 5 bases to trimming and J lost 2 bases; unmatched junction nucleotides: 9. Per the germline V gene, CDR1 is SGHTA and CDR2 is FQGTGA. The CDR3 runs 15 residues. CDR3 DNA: TGTGCCAGCAGCACCTACGACAGGGCTGCCTACGAGCAGTACTTC. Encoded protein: CASSTYDRAAYEQYF.

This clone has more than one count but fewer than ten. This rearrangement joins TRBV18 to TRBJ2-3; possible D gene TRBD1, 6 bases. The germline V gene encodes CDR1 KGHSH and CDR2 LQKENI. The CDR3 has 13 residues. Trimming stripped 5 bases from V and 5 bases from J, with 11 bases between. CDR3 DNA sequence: TGTGCCAGCTCATCTCGGACAGTAGATACGCAGTATTTT. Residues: CASSSRTVDTQYF.

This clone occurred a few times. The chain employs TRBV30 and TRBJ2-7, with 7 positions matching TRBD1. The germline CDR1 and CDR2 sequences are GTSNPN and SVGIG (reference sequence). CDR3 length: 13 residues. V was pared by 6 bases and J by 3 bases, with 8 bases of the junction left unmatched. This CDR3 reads CACPSRTGYEQYF. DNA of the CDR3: TGTGCCTGTCCGAGTAGGACAGGCTACGAGCAGTACTTC.

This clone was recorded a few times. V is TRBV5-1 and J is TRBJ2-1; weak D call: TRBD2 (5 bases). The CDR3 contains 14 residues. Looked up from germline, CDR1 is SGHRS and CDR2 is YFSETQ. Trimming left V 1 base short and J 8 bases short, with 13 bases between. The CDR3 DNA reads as TGCGCCAGCAGCTTGACTAGGGCTCGGGATGAGCAGTTCTTC. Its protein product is CASSLTRARDEQFF.

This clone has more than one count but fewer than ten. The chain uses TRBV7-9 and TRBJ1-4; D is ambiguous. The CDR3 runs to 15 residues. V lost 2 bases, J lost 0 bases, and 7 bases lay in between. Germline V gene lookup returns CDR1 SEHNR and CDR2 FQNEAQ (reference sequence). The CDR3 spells CASSLTVATNEKLFF. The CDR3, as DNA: TGTGCCAGCAGCTTAACGGTAGCAACTAATGAAAAACTGTTTTTT.

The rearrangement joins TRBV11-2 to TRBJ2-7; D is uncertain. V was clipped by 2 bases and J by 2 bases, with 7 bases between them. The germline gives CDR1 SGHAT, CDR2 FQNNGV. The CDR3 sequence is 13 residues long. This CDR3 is CASSLRRTYEQYF. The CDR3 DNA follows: TGTGCCAGCAGCTTACGCAGAACCTACGAGCAGTACTTC.

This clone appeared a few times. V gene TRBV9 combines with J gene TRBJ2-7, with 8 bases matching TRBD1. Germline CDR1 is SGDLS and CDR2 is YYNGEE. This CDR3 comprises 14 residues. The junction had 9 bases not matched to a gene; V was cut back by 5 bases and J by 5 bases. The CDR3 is CASSRGDRSNEQYF. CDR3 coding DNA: TGTGCCAGCAGTCGAGGGGACAGGTCCAACGAGCAGTACTTC. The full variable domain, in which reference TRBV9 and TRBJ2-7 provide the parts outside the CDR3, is DSGVTQTPKHLITATGQRVTLRCSPRSGDLSVYWYQQSLDQGLQFLIQYYNGEERAKGNILERFSAQQFPDLHSELNLSSLELGDSALYFCASSRGDRSNEQYFGPGTRLTVT.

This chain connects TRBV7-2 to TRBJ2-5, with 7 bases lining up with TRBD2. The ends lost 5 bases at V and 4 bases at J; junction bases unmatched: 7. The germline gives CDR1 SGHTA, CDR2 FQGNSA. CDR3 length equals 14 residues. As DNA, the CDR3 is TGTGCCAGCAGCCCTTCCGGACTAGGAGAGACCCAGTACTTC. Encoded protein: CASSPSGLGETQYF.

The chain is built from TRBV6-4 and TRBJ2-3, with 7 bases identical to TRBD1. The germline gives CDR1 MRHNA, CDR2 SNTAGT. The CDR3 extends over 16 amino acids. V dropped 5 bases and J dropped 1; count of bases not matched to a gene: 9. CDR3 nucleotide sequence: TGTGCCAGCAGTCCTTACGGAGGACAGGGCACAGATACGCAGTATTTT. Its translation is CASSPYGGQGTDTQYF.

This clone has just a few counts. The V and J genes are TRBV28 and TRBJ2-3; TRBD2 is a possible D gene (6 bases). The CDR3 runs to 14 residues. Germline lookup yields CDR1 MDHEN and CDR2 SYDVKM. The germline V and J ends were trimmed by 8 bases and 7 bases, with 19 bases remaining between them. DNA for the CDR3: TGTGCCAGCCAGGGACTCCAGCCCCCCTATACGCAGTATTTT. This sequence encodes CASQGLQPPYTQYF.